These T cell receptor beta chains were read from a single sample in a study of response to subunit inactivated influenza vaccine. TCRdb analysed the RT-PCR reads with MiXCR anew, one entry per CDR3 protein. Among around 650,000 distinct CDR3 sequences, roughly 14% were seen once, and the ten largest hold roughly 10%. The material sequenced was PBMCs from blood, taken about 13 days after vaccination. These receptors came from a man between 50 and 59 years old who received an inactivated influenza vaccine. Each CDR3 is given with its conserved first and last residue. The D gene is left open where the match is weak. Size tells how often a clone was seen (once, few, many) or the class of an expanded clone, and some rows leave it out.

d_gene	v_gene	abundance	j_gene	CDR3nt	CDR3aa
-	TRBV25-1	few	TRBJ2-5	TGTGCCAGCAGTGAAGATTGGGGGGAGCGGGAGACCCAGTACTTC	CASSEDWGERETQYF
-	TRBV7-9	-	TRBJ2-5	TGTGCCAGCAGCTTAGATGGCGGTAGAAAAGAGACCCAGTACTTC	CASSLDGGRKETQYF
TRBD1	TRBV5-5	-	TRBJ2-1	TGTGCCAGCAGCTTCGACCTAGGACAGGTACAGTTCTTC	CASSFDLGQVQFF
-	TRBV7-2	few	TRBJ2-5	TGTGCCAGCAGCACGCGGTACGGACAGCAAGAGACCCAGTACTTC	CASSTRYGQQETQYF
-	TRBV29-1	-	TRBJ2-7	TGCAGCGTTGACGCCCAAGTAGGTGGCCACGAGCAGTACTTC	CSVDAQVGGHEQYF
TRBD2	TRBV20-1	few	TRBJ2-7	TGCAGTGCTAGAGATCTCGGACTAGCGTTCTACGAGCAGTACTTC	CSARDLGLAFYEQYF
TRBD2	TRBV6-4	few	TRBJ2-1	TGTGCCAGCAGTGACTTGGCGGGTAGCGGGGGATCCTACAATGAGCAGTTCTTC	CASSDLAGSGGSYNEQFF
-	TRBV25-1	-	TRBJ2-5	TGTGCCAGCAGTGAATATAACGAGCCCGAGGCCCAGTACTTC	CASSEYNEPEAQYF
TRBD2	TRBV7-2	-	TRBJ2-1	TGTGCCAGCAGCCCTATCGGACTAGCGGGGGGTGAGCAGTTCTTC	CASSPIGLAGGEQFF
-	TRBV23-1	few	TRBJ1-4	TGCGCCAGCAGTCAAGGAGAAAAGGGGAGTTTTAATGAAAAACTGTTTTTT	CASSQGEKGSFNEKLFF
TRBD1	TRBV14	-	TRBJ1-1	TGTGCCAGCAGCCAAACAGGGGGGAGGACTGAAGCTTTCTTT	CASSQTGGRTEAFF
-	TRBV24-1	once	TRBJ1-2	TGTGCCACCAGTGACTATTCCGGATATGGCTACACCTTC	CATSDYSGYGYTF
-	TRBV20-1	few	TRBJ2-2	TGCAGTGTCAGGGCGGGGGACACCACCGGGGAGCTGTTTTTT	CSVRAGDTTGELFF
-	TRBV7-9	-	TRBJ1-2	TGTGCCAGCAGCCCAAGGGTTGGCTCCGCGTGTACCTTC	CASSPRVGSACTF
-	TRBV4-3	few	TRBJ1-5	TGCGCCAGCAGCCAAGCTCACAGGGAGAATCAGCCCCAGCATTTT	CASSQAHRENQPQHF
TRBD1	TRBV11-2	many	TRBJ2-7	TGTGCCAGCAGCTTAGAGGACAGGGGTGAGCAGTACTTC	CASSLEDRGEQYF